One and the same sample provided the 28 T cell receptor beta chains below, sequenced in a study of blood T cells in healthy people across ages. The use of a sample-barcoded 5' primer and a J-beta primer mix characterized a second PCR of roughly 7 to 12 cycles. Via MiXCR, TCRdb re-called the 5' RACE reads, giving one row per CDR3 protein. The table shows 1.5 million to 2 million distinct CDR3 sequences, with 28% occurring only once. The sample taken for sequencing was blood. These receptors all come from a woman in her 30s in good health.

The genes are TRBV20-1 and TRBJ2-2; D not certain. The CDR3 covers 15 residues. The ends were cut back, 6 bases at V and 2 bases at J, with 16 bases in the middle. Germline CDR1 is DFQATT and CDR2 is SNEGSKA (reference sequence). The CDR3 reads CSAAPMRTNTGELFF. CDR3 DNA: TGCAGTGCCGCCCCTATGCGAACCAACACCGGGGAGCTGTTTTTT.

This clonotype was observed a handful of times. V usage is TRBV14 and J usage is TRBJ2-1; 8 nucleotides align to TRBD2. V shed 3 bases and J 5 bases; nucleotides not matched to a gene: 12. CDR1 is SGHDN, CDR2 FVKESK, per germline. CDR3 length: 17 residues. The CDR3 nucleotides read TGTGCCAGCAGCCAGGCCAGGGCCCAACTAGCGGACAATGAGCAGTTCTTC. Translation: CASSQARAQLADNEQFF.

This clonotype was counted ten times or more. The gene calls are TRBV7-2 and TRBJ2-3; 7 nucleotides line up with TRBD1. The junction had 2 bases not matched to a gene; V was cut back by 5 bases and J by 0 bases. Looked up from germline, CDR1 is SGHTA and CDR2 is FQGNSA. This CDR3 spans 14 amino acids. CDR3 DNA sequence: TGTGCCAGCAGCGCGGACAGGAGCACAGATACGCAGTATTTT. Translation gives CASSADRSTDTQYF.

This clonotype turned up a few times. The chain employs TRBV7-3 and TRBJ2-3; maybe TRBD2 (5 bases). CDR3 length equals 16 residues. Trimming stripped 1 base from V and 7 bases from J, with 18 bases between. Germline loops: CDR1 SGHTA, CDR2 FQGTGA. CDR3 region: CASSLSTLLGINTQYF. The CDR3 DNA is TGTGCCAGCAGCTTAAGTACCCTACTAGGAATCAATACGCAGTATTTT. The variable domain in full, completed from reference TRBV7-3 and TRBJ2-3, reads GAGVSQTPSNKVTEKGKYVELRCDPISGHTALYWYRQSLGQGPEFLIYFQGTGAADDSGLPNDRFFAVRPEGSVSTLKIQRTERGDSAVYLCASSLSTLLGINTQYFGPGTRLTVL.

The chain joins TRBV12-3 or TRBV12-4 to TRBJ1-5, with 7 bases identical to TRBD1. V was pared by 6 bases and J by 1 base, with 9 bases of the junction left unmatched. The CDR3 loop spans 16 amino acids. CDR3 residues: CASSPGTERSNQPQHF. Here the CDR3 DNA reads TGTGCCAGCAGCCCAGGGACAGAGAGGAGCAATCAGCCCCAGCATTTT.

The chain carries TRBV27 and TRBJ2-2; D unresolved. The germline V gene encodes CDR1 MNHEY and CDR2 SMNVEV (reference sequence). The CDR3 extends over 14 amino acids. Trimming removed 3 bases at V and 2 bases at J, with 7 bases between. This chain's CDR3 is CASSFKVNTGELFF. CDR3 nucleotides: TGTGCCAGCAGTTTCAAGGTTAACACCGGGGAGCTGTTTTTT.

This clonotype was observed a few times. The V call is TRBV5-1, the J call TRBJ2-3; D gene ambiguous. The germline gives CDR1 SGHRS, CDR2 YFSETQ. Trimming took 0 bases from V and 8 from J, leaving 16 bases between them. This CDR3 is built from 15 residues. In DNA, the CDR3 is TGCGCCAGCAGCTTGGGATCCCTTAAGGAGAGTACGCAGTATTTT. Amino acid sequence: CASSLGSLKESTQYF.

About this clonotype itself: One junction end does not reproduce the germline sequence, and a read error may be involved. CDR3 coding DNA: TGTGCCAGCATCTTAGATTCGGGGACTCTCTACGAGCAGTACTTC. Its protein product is CASILDSGTLYEQYF. This chain joins TRBV7-2 and TRBJ2-7; TRBD2 is a possible D gene (6 bases). Germline CDR1 reads SGHTA; CDR2 reads FQGNSA. CDR3 length equals 15 residues.

This clonotype has just a few counts. V is TRBV6-2 or TRBV6-3 and J is TRBJ2-1; D is unclear. V gave up 5 bases and J gave up 7 bases, with 12 bases separating them. The CDR3 extends over 13 amino acids. CDR1 MNHEY and CDR2 SVGEGT come from the germline V gene. The CDR3 sequence is CASSPFFANEQFF. The CDR3 nucleotides are TGTGCCAGCAGTCCTTTCTTCGCTAATGAGCAGTTCTTC.

This chain links TRBV4-1 with TRBJ2-1, with D perhaps TRBD1 (7 bases). The CDR3 runs 17 residues. The germline gives CDR1 MGHRA, CDR2 YSYEKL. The V end lost 4 bases, the J end lost 5 bases, and 21 bases lay between the germline ends. The CDR3 coding sequence is TGCGCCAGCAGCCGACCCTACCCCAGGGGGGTAGACAATGAGCAGTTCTTC. It yields the protein CASSRPYPRGVDNEQFF.

This clonotype was recorded many times. The rearrangement links TRBV6-5 to TRBJ2-1; 9 bases fit TRBD2. CDR1 and CDR2 from the germline V gene are MNHEY and SVGAGI. The junction had 5 bases not matched to a gene; V was cut back by 6 bases and J by 5 bases. The CDR3 has 14 residues. CDR3 bases: TGTGCCAGCAGCCGGGGACTAGCAGACAATGAGCAGTTCTTC. Translated: CASSRGLADNEQFF.

This clonotype showed up many times. The chain recombines TRBV7-2 with TRBJ2-7, with TRBD2 matching 9 bases. Unmatched junction bases numbered 16, after V lost 5 bases and J lost 2 bases. The length of the CDR3 is 18 residues. Germline CDR1 and CDR2: SGHTA and FQGNSA. This chain's CDR3 is CASSPGGLAKRGPYEQYF. Here the CDR3 DNA reads TGTGCCAGCAGCCCGGGTGGACTAGCGAAACGGGGTCCCTACGAGCAGTACTTC.

V usage is TRBV11-2 and J usage is TRBJ2-2; possible D gene TRBD1, 6 bases. The CDR3 spans 17 residues. The germline V and J ends were trimmed by 7 bases and 1 base, with 19 bases remaining between them. Germline assignment: CDR1 SGHAT and CDR2 FQNNGV. The CDR3: CASISFNREQNTGELFF. The CDR3 nucleotides are TGTGCCAGCATCTCCTTCAACAGGGAGCAGAACACCGGGGAGCTGTTTTTT. Full variable domain (rest looked up from reference TRBV11-2 and TRBJ2-2): EAGVAQSPRYKIIEKRQSVAFWCNPISGHATLYWYQQILGQGPKLLIQFQNNGVVDDSQLPKDRFSAERLKGVDSTLKIQPAKLEDSAVYLCASISFNREQNTGELFFGEGSRLTVL.

Of note for this clonotype: One end of the junction fails to match germline, which may point to a read error. The gene calls are TRBV15 and TRBJ1-4; the D is unclear. This CDR3 has 15 residues. The germline gives CDR1 LNHNV, CDR2 YYDKDF (reference sequence). This chain's CDR3 is CATSRTPPEDEKRFF. The CDR3 DNA is TGTGCCACCAGCAGAACGCCCCCCGAGGATGAAAAACGGTTTTTT.

The chain's CDR3 is CAISELREGLRYEQFF. In DNA, the CDR3 is TGTGCCATCAGTGAGTTGCGGGAGGGCCTCCGTTATGAGCAGTTCTTC. The rearrangement uses TRBV10-3 and TRBJ2-1; 9 bases are a match to TRBD2. J gave up 8 bases and V 1 base, and 9 bases lay outside the gene matches. CDR1 is ENHRY, CDR2 SYGVKD, per germline. The CDR3 extends over 16 amino acids.

The rearrangement joins TRBV19 to TRBJ2-7; weak D call: TRBD2 (6 bases). The CDR3 is 14 amino acids. Germline V gene data show CDR1 as LNHDA and CDR2 as SQIVND (reference sequence). Trimming shortened V by 9 bases and J by 4 bases, and 19 bases separated the two germline ends. CDR3 amino acids: CASKRAASAYEQYF. In DNA form, the CDR3 reads TGTGCCAGCAAAAGAGCGGCTAGCGCTTACGAGCAGTACTTC.

On this clonotype itself: A much larger clone is a single base away; this may be a read error. V is TRBV7-9 and J is TRBJ2-1, with D perhaps given as TRBD1 or TRBD2 (5 bases each). Trimming took 5 bases from V and 6 from J, leaving 11 bases between them. The CDR3 extends over 13 amino acids. Germline CDR1 reads SEHNR; CDR2 reads FQNEAQ (reference sequence). The CDR3 coding sequence is TGTGCCAGCAGCAGGGACCCCCCCAATGAGCAGTTCTTC. It encodes CASSRDPPNEQFF.

The sample holds a few counts of this clonotype. The V and J genes are TRBV9 and TRBJ2-4; D gene ambiguous. The last part of the DNA fits TRBJ2-7 better; the J call may be wrong. The CDR3 is 14 amino acids. Germline lookup yields CDR1 SGDLS and CDR2 YYNGEE. CDR3 in DNA: TGTGCCAGCAGCGTAGGCACCCTGGCCTACGAGCAGTACTTC. This translates into CASSVGTLAYEQYF.

The chain combines TRBV5-1 with TRBJ2-3, with TRBD2 as a possible D gene (6 bases). Germline V lookup: CDR1 SGHRS, CDR2 YFSETQ. This CDR3 is built from 13 residues. The germline V and J ends were trimmed by 6 bases and 5 bases, with 13 bases remaining between them. CDR3 DNA sequence: TGCGCCAGCAAGACTAGTGCAGAAGATACGCAGTATTTT. Translated: CASKTSAEDTQYF.

The rearrangement uses TRBV5-1 and TRBJ2-5, with 12 nucleotides matching TRBD2. Per germline, CDR1 SGHRS and CDR2 YFSETQ. CDR3 length: 14 amino acids. V shed 5 bases and J 5 bases; nucleotides not matched to a gene: 4. The CDR3 coding sequence is TGCGCCAGCAGAACTAGCGGGGGGTTCGAGACCCAGTACTTC. It yields the protein CASRTSGGFETQYF. Full variable domain (remainder filled in from reference TRBV5-1 and TRBJ2-5): KAGVTQTPRYLIKTRGQQVTLSCSPISGHRSVSWYQQTPGQGLQFLFEYFSETQRNKGNFPGRFSGRQFSNSRSEMNVSTLELGDSALYLCASRTSGGFETQYFGPGTRLLVL.

This chain connects TRBV20-1 to TRBJ2-3; 10 nucleotides match TRBD2. The CDR3 runs to 14 residues. The V gene's germline CDR1 is DFQATT and CDR2 SNEGSKA (reference sequence). After removal of 6 bases from V and 4 bases from J, the junction contained 7 bases not matched to a gene. Written as DNA, the CDR3 is TGCAGTGCCAGTCTAGCGGGGGCAGCAGATACGCAGTATTTT. This translates into CSASLAGAADTQYF.

CDR3 sequence: CASNFMDGGDQPQHF. The CDR3 region has the DNA TGTGCCAGCAACTTTATGGACGGAGGGGATCAGCCCCAGCATTTT. This chain links TRBV7-2 with TRBJ1-5; D possibly corresponds to TRBD1 (5 bases). Germline CDR1 SGHTA, CDR2 FQGNSA. V gave up 7 bases and J gave up 5 bases, with 18 bases separating them. The CDR3 is 15 residues long.

The rearrangement joins TRBV12-3 or TRBV12-4 to TRBJ1-6, with 8 bases fitting TRBD1. Losses at the gene ends were 10 bases for V and 10 bases for J; bases not matched to a gene: 9. CDR3 length: 13 amino acids. The CDR3: CANGPDRESPLHF. The CDR3 bases are TGTGCCAACGGTCCGGACAGGGAGTCACCCCTCCACTTT.

This clonotype has only a few counts. Germline and junction disagree at one end, which may indicate a read error. V and J are TRBV19 and TRBJ1-3; D is possibly TRBD1 (6 bases). The CDR3 loop spans 18 amino acids. Germline loops: CDR1 LNHDA, CDR2 SQIVND (reference sequence). The CDR3 bases are TGTGCCAGTAGTTCAGGACAGCTCGCCCACCCCTCTGGGAACACCATATATTTT. This encodes CASSSGQLAHPSGNTIYF. The complete variable domain, with remaining parts taken from reference TRBV19 and TRBJ1-3, reads DGGITQSPKYLFRKEGQNVTLSCEQNLNHDAMYWYRQDPGQGLRLIYYSQIVNDFQKGDIAEGYSVSREKKESFPLTVTSAQKNPTAFYLCASSSGQLAHPSGNTIYFGEGSWLTVV.

This clonotype came up a few times. The chain recombines TRBV20-1 with TRBJ1-2; 7 bases map to TRBD1. This CDR3 contains 14 residues. Germline V gene sequence: CDR1 DFQATT, CDR2 SNEGSKA (reference sequence). The trim removed 1 base at V and 7 bases at J, leaving 9 bases unmatched. CDR3 residues: CSARAGGQAFGYTF. DNA for the CDR3: TGCAGTGCTAGAGCGGGAGGACAGGCTTTTGGCTACACCTTC.

On this clonotype: Being one base from a much bigger clone, this may be a read error. The rearrangement joins TRBV7-9 to TRBJ2-5; D is possibly TRBD2 (5 bases). This CDR3 is built from 14 residues. V shed 0 bases and J shed 11 bases, with 16 bases lying between them. CDR1 SEHNR and CDR2 FQNEAQ come from the germline V gene (reference sequence). The CDR3 loop is CASSLAGVVNEQYF. The CDR3 DNA is TGTGCCAGCAGCTTAGCGGGAGTTGTTAATGAGCAGTACTTC.

The genes are TRBV30 and TRBJ2-1; 8 positions match TRBD2. Germline V gene lookup returns CDR1 GTSNPN and CDR2 SVGIG (reference sequence). Losses at the gene ends were 0 bases for V and 7 bases for J; bases not matched to a gene: 8. This CDR3 contains 15 residues. In DNA, the CDR3 is TGTGCCTGGAGTGTTCGGTGGACTAGCCGGAATGAGCAGTTCTTC. Its protein product is CAWSVRWTSRNEQFF. The variable domain in full, with the rest retrieved from reference TRBV30 and TRBJ2-1, is SQTIHQWPATLVQPVGSPLSLECTVEGTSNPNLYWYRQAAGRGLQLLFYSVGIGQISSEVPQNLSASRPQDRQFILSSKKLLLSDSGFYLCAWSVRWTSRNEQFFGPGTRLTVL.

The chain has TRBV2 and TRBJ1-2; 7 bases map to TRBD1. This CDR3 has 14 amino acids. Germline V gene lookup returns CDR1 SNHLY and CDR2 FYNNEI. After removal of 1 base from V and 6 bases from J, the junction contained 5 bases not matched to a gene. The DNA for the CDR3 is TGTGCCAGCAGTGAAGGGGCCAGGGGGGATGGCTACACCTTC. Encoded protein: CASSEGARGDGYTF.